This paragraph reports one T cell receptor (beta chain). This clonotype has at least ten counts. The antigen this receptor binds is unknown. No much larger clone is present one base from it, and per-base qualities are unavailable. The library was made by multiplex PCR. Sequencing was carried out with an Illumina HiSeq 4000. CDR3 regions were amplified by Arm-PCR with iRepertoire HTBI primers to construct TCR beta libraries. PCR products were gel purified before sequencing. Per the authors' processing: Across samples, 60 to 80 TRBV and 13 to 15 TRBJ segments were identified and used for gene usage analysis of CDR3 amino acid clonotypes. Filtered high-quality paired reads were merged into contigs using COPE and FqMerger. BLAST was used to align contigs to IMGT TRBV, TRBD and TRBJ reference genes, with CDR3 defined following IMGT. Any clonotype with a frequency above 0.1% was classified as a highly expanded clone. Shannon entropy served as the measure of repertoire diversity, while the Gini coefficient captured V-J evenness. Clonotypes shared by more than one individual were considered public. TCRdb applied fastp at Q25 and MiXCR to the public reads, then kept only in-frame beta chains. Each entry is one CDR3 protein sequence, shown with its most common DNA and genes. The authors' filters were not applied to this entry. Within this sample are under 250,000 distinct CDR3 sequences, with 20% to 25% of them counted one time only. The ten largest clones represent around 14% of the sample.

Its CDR3 holds 15 amino acids, cysteine through phenylalanine. Here the CDR3 DNA is all that survives: 45 bases in frame from base 1. The germline V gene supplies CDR1 MDHEN and CDR2 SYDVKM. The V and J ends are trimmed by 6 bases and 0 bases, leaving 15 bases between them. This specimen belongs to a study of regulatory T cells in long-lasting Graves disease (dated by TCRdb to the early 2020s). Background for the entire study: Antithyroid drugs had been taken for less than 3 months by newly diagnosed Graves' disease patients. A total of about 35 samples underwent TCR sequencing: about 13 from persistent and about 20 from newly diagnosed Graves' disease patients. The study took place in China and was registered as a clinical trial. Peripheral blood TCR sequencing and RNA sequencing compared persistent Graves' disease patients with newly diagnosed Graves' disease patients.

The time point label here, explained by the study, means: newly diagnosed GD, antithyroid drugs for less than 3 months. For both TCR sequencing and RNA sequencing, RNA was extracted from PBMCs using TRIzol. The diagnosis of Graves' disease was made according to American Thyroid Association guidelines. Patients were recruited from an endocrinology department in Xi'an, China. Each patient gave 7.5 to 10 milliliters of peripheral blood, collected in an EDTA anticoagulant tube. PBMCs were isolated by Ficoll Paque Plus density gradient separation without further T cell sorting. An Agilent 2100 Bioanalyzer and agarose gel were used to assess RNA quality, and a NanoDrop 2000 was used to measure RNA concentration. General study outcomes and caveats: TRBV28, TRBJ1-2 and TRBJ2-5 were preferentially used in persistent disease, while TRBV20-1 and TRBJ2-1 were favored in newly diagnosed disease. More public clonotypes were shared among persistent patients (over 2,500) than among newly diagnosed patients (roughly 1,000). The authors noted that the small sample size was a limitation that may lower accuracy. Lower TCR Shannon entropy and fewer highly expanded clones were observed in persistent Graves' disease patients than in newly diagnosed patients, which suggested clonal expansion. Peripheral blood alone was examined, since thyroid tissue, which constituted the primary lesion, could not be accessed. Sequencing and analysis were limited to the TCR beta chain.

The receptor was derived from a female donor with Graves disease. The chain is encoded by TRBV28 joined to TRBJ2-7; the D region possibly corresponds to TRBD1 (6 bases align). The starting material was peripheral blood mononuclear cells (PBMCs), obtained at new diagnosis, from a patient treated with antithyroid drugs. For the CDR3, the sequence is CASRPGTMSSYEQYF. The DNA is as follows: TGTGCCAGCAGACCCGGGACAATGAGCTCCTACGAGCAGTACTTC.